This TCR beta chain was identified during a study of T cell changes during pregnancy in multiple sclerosis. The protocol was immunoSEQ multiplex PCR, while the TCRdb copy is restricted to in-frame clones and leaves out a portion. The repertoire holds around 20,000 clones, with 88% as singletons. V dropped 0 bases and J dropped 6 bases, with 15 bases sitting between them. CDR3 length equals 15 residues. The germline CDR1 and CDR2 sequences are SQVTM and ANQGSEA. The sequencing here drew on CD8+ T cells from peripheral blood mononuclear cells, taken after pregnancy. The chain carries TRBV29-1 and TRBJ2-1; the D is unclear. This receptor was obtained from a female donor in good health, enrolled as a control in a pregnancy study. CDR3 loop: CSVEDQWRPPNEQFF. The CDR3 DNA reads TGCAGCGTTGAAGATCAATGGCGGCCGCCCAATGAGCAGTTCTTC.